The rows below give T cell receptor beta chains drawn from one sample of a study of long-term antiretroviral therapy in people with HIV. The table came from immunoSEQ multiplex PCR; TCRdb's copy has only in-frame clones and leaves some out. Of some 48,000 clones in the sample, about 88% were seen once. Sequencing used unsorted PBMCs, obtained 0.8 years after starting antiretroviral therapy. The receptors here all came from a woman aged 18-35 years with HIV. Both conserved end residues are part of each CDR3. The order of the fields is V gene, D gene, clone size, J gene, CDR3 protein, CDR3 DNA. A D gene is named only where the DNA matches it firmly. Expanded clones are given a class, and other clones once, few, many or no size at all.

TRBV7-9	.	.	TRBJ1-4	CASSLRGTVNEKLFF	TGTGCCAGCAGCTTAAGAGGAACTGTGAATGAAAAACTGTTTTTT
TRBV29-1	TRBD1	.	TRBJ1-2	CSGRTGIYGYTF	TGCAGCGGGAGGACAGGGATCTATGGCTACACCTTC
TRBV15	.	.	TRBJ2-7	CATSFGKSYEQYF	TGTGCCACCAGCTTCGGGAAATCCTACGAGCAGTACTTC
TRBV6-5	.	.	TRBJ2-7	CASRPRAPYEQYF	TGTGCCAGCCGGCCCAGGGCTCCCTACGAGCAGTACTTC
TRBV7-2	.	once	TRBJ1-1	CASSFLDRGNTEAFF	TGTGCCAGCAGCTTCTTGGACCGAGGGAACACTGAAGCTTTCTTT
TRBV28	TRBD1	.	TRBJ1-2	CASISPDRLYQREGVDSYGYTF	TGTGCCAGCATCTCCCCGGACAGGCTATACCAGCGTGAGGGGGTGGATTCCTATGGCTACACCTTC
TRBV4-3	TRBD1	medium-sized	TRBJ2-1	CASSQERQGADEQFF	TGCGCCAGCAGCCAAGAGAGACAGGGGGCCGATGAGCAGTTCTTC
TRBV2	.	.	TRBJ2-1	CAYERRERSSYNEQFF	TGTGCCTACGAGAGAAGGGAGCGTAGCTCCTACAATGAGCAGTTCTTC
TRBV2	.	.	TRBJ2-7	CASRSQGFYEQYF	TGTGCCAGCCGTTCACAGGGCTTTTACGAGCAGTACTTC
TRBV14	.	.	TRBJ2-2	CASSSTPTGELFF	TGTGCCAGCAGCTCAACTCCGACCGGGGAGCTGTTTTTT
TRBV14	.	.	TRBJ1-1	CASSPGAVLNTEAFF	TGTGCCAGCAGTCCCGGGGCAGTACTGAACACTGAAGCTTTCTTT
TRBV19	TRBD2	.	TRBJ2-1	CASSIQPSGRWEQFF	TGTGCCAGTAGTATTCAGCCTAGCGGGAGATGGGAGCAGTTCTTC
TRBV5-1	TRBD1	.	TRBJ2-1	CASRLPGTGGNEQFF	TGCGCCAGCAGACTTCCCGGGACAGGGGGCAATGAGCAGTTCTTC
TRBV6-1	.	.	TRBJ1-5	CASSSWGGQPQHF	TGTGCCAGCAGTTCGTGGGGGGGTCAGCCCCAGCATTTT
TRBV19	.	.	TRBJ1-4	CASSAGSNEKLFF	TGTGCCAGTAGTGCGGGGTCGAATGAAAAACTGTTTTTT
TRBV6-1	.	.	TRBJ2-1	CASSAGWNEQFF	TGTGCCAGCAGTGCGGGGTGGAATGAGCAGTTCTTC
TRBV5-6	.	.	TRBJ1-4	CASSLGQSENEKLFF	TGTGCCAGCAGCTTGGGTCAATCAGAGAATGAAAAACTGTTTTTT
TRBV28	.	.	TRBJ2-5	CASSFRTRETQYF	TGTGCCAGCAGTTTCCGGACACGAGAGACCCAGTACTTC
TRBV11-3	.	.	TRBJ2-1	CASSLGPIPYNEQFF	TGTGCCAGCAGCTTAGGTCCTATCCCCTACAATGAGCAGTTCTTC
TRBV28	TRBD1	few	TRBJ1-2	CASSETGDYGYTF	TGTGCCAGCAGTGAAACAGGGGACTATGGCTACACCTTC
TRBV19	TRBD1	once	TRBJ1-4	CASQGARLEKLFF	TGTGCCAGCCAGGGGGCCAGGCTTGAAAAACTGTTTTTT
TRBV2	.	few	TRBJ1-5	CASTPGQISNQPQHF	TGTGCCAGCACCCCAGGCCAGATTAGCAATCAGCCCCAGCATTTT
TRBV6-6	.	once	TRBJ2-2	CASSQGGWNTGELFF	TGTGCCAGCTCCCAGGGGGGGTGGAACACCGGGGAGCTGTTTTTT
TRBV18	TRBD2	few	TRBJ2-2	CASSPGLAGNTGELFF	TGTGCCAGCTCACCGGGACTAGCGGGGAACACCGGGGAGCTGTTTTTT
TRBV6-1	TRBD1	once	TRBJ1-1	CASSVDRGNTEAFF	TGTGCCAGCAGTGTGGACAGGGGGAACACTGAAGCTTTCTTT
TRBV7-9	TRBD1	.	TRBJ1-4	CASSPGQGAEEKLFF	TGTGCCAGCAGCCCGGGACAGGGGGCAGAGGAAAAACTGTTTTTT
TRBV18	TRBD1	.	TRBJ1-2	CASSPRQGAVDGYTF	TGTGCCAGCTCCCCAAGACAGGGGGCGGTCGATGGCTACACCTTC
TRBV27	.	.	TRBJ2-7	CASSLMGNGYEQYF	TGTGCCAGCAGTTTAATGGGTAATGGCTACGAGCAGTACTTC
TRBV4-3	.	once	TRBJ2-3	CASSQVDPVMRTDTQYF	TGCGCCAGCAGCCAAGTGGACCCGGTCATGCGAACAGATACGCAGTATTTT
TRBV7-3	TRBD1	.	TRBJ2-1	CASSGPGQGLGGEQFF	TGTGCCAGCAGCGGGCCGGGACAGGGGTTAGGAGGCGAGCAGTTCTTC
TRBV27	.	.	TRBJ1-1	CASSPRGGQDQAFF	TGTGCCAGCAGTCCACGAGGAGGGCAGGATCAGGCTTTCTTT
TRBV10-3	.	.	TRBJ2-3	CAISGVAGTDTQYF	TGTGCCATCAGTGGGGTTGCGGGGACAGATACGCAGTATTTT
TRBV28	.	.	TRBJ2-7	CASSLKRLRSYEQYF	TGTGCCAGCAGTTTGAAAAGGCTAAGATCTTACGAGCAGTACTTC
TRBV6-6	.	.	TRBJ2-1	CASRIPGTYNEQFF	TGTGCCAGCAGAATTCCTGGGACTTACAATGAGCAGTTCTTC
TRBV5-3	TRBD1	.	TRBJ2-6	CARSYIQGAGAPGANVLTF	TGTGCCAGAAGTTACATCCAGGGGGCAGGGGCGCCTGGGGCCAACGTCCTGACTTTC
TRBV7-7	.	.	TRBJ2-5	CASSRDLKETQYF	TGTGCTAGCAGCCGGGACTTAAAAGAGACCCAGTACTTC
TRBV28	TRBD2	once	TRBJ2-1	CASSWDSGTEVQFF	TGTGCCAGCAGCTGGGATAGCGGGACTGAGGTGCAGTTCTTC
TRBV5-1	.	.	TRBJ1-2	CASSLGSQVGGYTF	TGCGCCAGCAGCTTGGGTTCACAGGTCGGAGGCTACACCTTC
TRBV19	TRBD2	.	TRBJ2-2	CASRGGWAGELFF	TGTGCCAGTAGGGGAGGGTGGGCCGGGGAGCTGTTTTTT